The sequence of this T cell receptor beta chain was determined in a study of shared clonotypes between healthy human individuals. Study information: For every donor, three CD4 naive, three CD4 memory, two CD8 naive and one CD8 memory plates were used. Overall study results and limits: The small donor group covered limited genetic and exposure diversity.

Several immunoSEQ 96-well plates shared each subset's DNA, each plate a replicate. Sequencing used immunoSEQ multiplex PCR; TCRdb keeps in-frame clones, though not all of them. This repertoire shows approximately 1.4 million clones, 95% to 99% found once; its top ten account for about 0.4%. The CDR3 is made up of 14 amino acids. Germline CDR1 is SGDLS and CDR2 is YYNGEE. The V end was cut by 3 bases, the J end by 2 bases, with 11 bases between. About this clone itself: Antigen specificity is unknown.

The study separated CD4+ cells into CD45RA+ naive and CD45RA-negative memory subsets. The chain has TRBV9 and TRBJ1-1, with D perhaps matching TRBD1 (6 bases). This sequence originates from a man younger than 45 in good health. The specimen sequenced was naive CD4+ T cells sorted from blood. Subset denoted: CD45RA+ positively selected. CDR3 DNA: TGTGCCAGCAGCGCGCGGACAGAAAACACTGAAGCTTTCTTT. Protein product: CASSARTENTEAFF.